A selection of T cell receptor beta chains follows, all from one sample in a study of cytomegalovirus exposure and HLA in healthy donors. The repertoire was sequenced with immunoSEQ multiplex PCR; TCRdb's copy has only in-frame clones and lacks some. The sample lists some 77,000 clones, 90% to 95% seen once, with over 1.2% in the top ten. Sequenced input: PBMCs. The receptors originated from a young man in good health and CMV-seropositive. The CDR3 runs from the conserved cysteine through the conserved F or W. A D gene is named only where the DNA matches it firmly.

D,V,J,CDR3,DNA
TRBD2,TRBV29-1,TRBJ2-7,CSVEGGRDEQYF,TGCAGCGTTGAAGGGGGGAGGGACGAGCAGTACTTC
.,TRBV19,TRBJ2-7,CASSIATDSYEQYF,TGTGCCAGTAGTATAGCCACAGATTCCTACGAGCAGTACTTC
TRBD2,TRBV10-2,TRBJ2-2,CASSFGGITGELFF,TGCGCCAGCTCCTTCGGGGGGATCACCGGGGAGCTGTTTTTT
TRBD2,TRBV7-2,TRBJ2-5,CASSFSGAQETQYF,TGTGCCAGCAGCTTTAGCGGGGCACAAGAGACCCAGTACTTC
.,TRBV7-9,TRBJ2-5,CASGGGFGVQETQYF,TGTGCCAGCGGGGGCGGGTTCGGCGTACAAGAGACCCAGTACTTC
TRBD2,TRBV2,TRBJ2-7,CASSAGVALSSYEQYF,TGTGCCAGCAGCGCGGGGGTGGCCCTAAGCTCCTACGAGCAGTACTTC
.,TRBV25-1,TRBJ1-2,CASKYSYGYTF,TGTGCCAGCAAATACAGCTATGGCTACACCTTC
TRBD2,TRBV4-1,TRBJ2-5,CASSQEGLAAGGPQYF,TGCGCCAGCAGCCAAGAGGGGTTAGCAGCGGGGGGGCCCCAGTACTTC
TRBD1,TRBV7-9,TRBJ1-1,CASSLGQGNTEAFF,TGTGCCAGCAGCTTAGGACAGGGAAACACTGAAGCTTTCTTT
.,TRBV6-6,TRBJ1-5,CASSYSAPPGNQPQHF,TGTGCCAGCAGTTACTCGGCCCCTCCAGGCAATCAGCCCCAGCATTTT
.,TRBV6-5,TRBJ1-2,CASRGPNYGYTF,TGTGCCAGCAGGGGGCCAAACTATGGCTACACCTTC
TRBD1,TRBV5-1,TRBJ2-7,CASSVGTGRHEQYF,TGCGCCAGCAGCGTAGGGACAGGGAGGCACGAGCAGTACTTC
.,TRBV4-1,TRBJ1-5,CASALRRENQPQHF,TGCGCCAGCGCTCTAAGGCGGGAAAATCAGCCCCAGCATTTT
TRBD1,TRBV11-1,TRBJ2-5,CASSNPDRGGTQYF,TGTGCCAGCAGCAACCCGGACAGGGGAGGGACCCAGTACTTC
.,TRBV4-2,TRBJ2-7,CASSQDLGGSYEQYF,TGTGCCAGCAGCCAAGATCTAGGAGGGTCCTACGAGCAGTACTTC
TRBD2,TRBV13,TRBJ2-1,CASSLGLAGLNEQFF,TGTGCCAGCAGCTTAGGACTAGCGGGTTTGAATGAGCAGTTCTTC
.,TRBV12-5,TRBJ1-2,CASVEVGYGYTF,TGTGCTAGTGTAGAGGTTGGCTATGGCTACACCTTC
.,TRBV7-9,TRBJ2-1,CASSSGGYNEQFF,TGTGCCAGCAGCTCTGGGGGGTACAATGAGCAGTTCTTC
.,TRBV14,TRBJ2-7,CASSRAAYEQYF,TGTGCCAGCAGCCGGGCCGCCTACGAGCAGTACTTC
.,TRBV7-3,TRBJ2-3,CASSVLGTSTDTQYF,TGTGCCAGCAGCGTATTGGGGACTAGCACAGATACGCAGTATTTT
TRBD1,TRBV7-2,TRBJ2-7,CASSLIEGAGEQYF,TGTGCCAGCAGCTTAATAGAGGGGGCGGGCGAGCAGTACTTC
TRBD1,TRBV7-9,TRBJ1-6,CASSPGQGGNSPLHF,TGTGCCAGCAGCCCCGGACAGGGGGGTAATTCACCCCTCCACTTT
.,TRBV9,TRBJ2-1,CASSLLRSSSSYNEQFF,TGTGCCAGCAGCCTACTACGGTCCTCCAGCTCCTACAATGAGCAGTTCTTC
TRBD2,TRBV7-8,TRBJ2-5,CASSARLAWETQYF,TGTGCCAGCAGCGCCCGACTAGCATGGGAGACCCAGTACTTC